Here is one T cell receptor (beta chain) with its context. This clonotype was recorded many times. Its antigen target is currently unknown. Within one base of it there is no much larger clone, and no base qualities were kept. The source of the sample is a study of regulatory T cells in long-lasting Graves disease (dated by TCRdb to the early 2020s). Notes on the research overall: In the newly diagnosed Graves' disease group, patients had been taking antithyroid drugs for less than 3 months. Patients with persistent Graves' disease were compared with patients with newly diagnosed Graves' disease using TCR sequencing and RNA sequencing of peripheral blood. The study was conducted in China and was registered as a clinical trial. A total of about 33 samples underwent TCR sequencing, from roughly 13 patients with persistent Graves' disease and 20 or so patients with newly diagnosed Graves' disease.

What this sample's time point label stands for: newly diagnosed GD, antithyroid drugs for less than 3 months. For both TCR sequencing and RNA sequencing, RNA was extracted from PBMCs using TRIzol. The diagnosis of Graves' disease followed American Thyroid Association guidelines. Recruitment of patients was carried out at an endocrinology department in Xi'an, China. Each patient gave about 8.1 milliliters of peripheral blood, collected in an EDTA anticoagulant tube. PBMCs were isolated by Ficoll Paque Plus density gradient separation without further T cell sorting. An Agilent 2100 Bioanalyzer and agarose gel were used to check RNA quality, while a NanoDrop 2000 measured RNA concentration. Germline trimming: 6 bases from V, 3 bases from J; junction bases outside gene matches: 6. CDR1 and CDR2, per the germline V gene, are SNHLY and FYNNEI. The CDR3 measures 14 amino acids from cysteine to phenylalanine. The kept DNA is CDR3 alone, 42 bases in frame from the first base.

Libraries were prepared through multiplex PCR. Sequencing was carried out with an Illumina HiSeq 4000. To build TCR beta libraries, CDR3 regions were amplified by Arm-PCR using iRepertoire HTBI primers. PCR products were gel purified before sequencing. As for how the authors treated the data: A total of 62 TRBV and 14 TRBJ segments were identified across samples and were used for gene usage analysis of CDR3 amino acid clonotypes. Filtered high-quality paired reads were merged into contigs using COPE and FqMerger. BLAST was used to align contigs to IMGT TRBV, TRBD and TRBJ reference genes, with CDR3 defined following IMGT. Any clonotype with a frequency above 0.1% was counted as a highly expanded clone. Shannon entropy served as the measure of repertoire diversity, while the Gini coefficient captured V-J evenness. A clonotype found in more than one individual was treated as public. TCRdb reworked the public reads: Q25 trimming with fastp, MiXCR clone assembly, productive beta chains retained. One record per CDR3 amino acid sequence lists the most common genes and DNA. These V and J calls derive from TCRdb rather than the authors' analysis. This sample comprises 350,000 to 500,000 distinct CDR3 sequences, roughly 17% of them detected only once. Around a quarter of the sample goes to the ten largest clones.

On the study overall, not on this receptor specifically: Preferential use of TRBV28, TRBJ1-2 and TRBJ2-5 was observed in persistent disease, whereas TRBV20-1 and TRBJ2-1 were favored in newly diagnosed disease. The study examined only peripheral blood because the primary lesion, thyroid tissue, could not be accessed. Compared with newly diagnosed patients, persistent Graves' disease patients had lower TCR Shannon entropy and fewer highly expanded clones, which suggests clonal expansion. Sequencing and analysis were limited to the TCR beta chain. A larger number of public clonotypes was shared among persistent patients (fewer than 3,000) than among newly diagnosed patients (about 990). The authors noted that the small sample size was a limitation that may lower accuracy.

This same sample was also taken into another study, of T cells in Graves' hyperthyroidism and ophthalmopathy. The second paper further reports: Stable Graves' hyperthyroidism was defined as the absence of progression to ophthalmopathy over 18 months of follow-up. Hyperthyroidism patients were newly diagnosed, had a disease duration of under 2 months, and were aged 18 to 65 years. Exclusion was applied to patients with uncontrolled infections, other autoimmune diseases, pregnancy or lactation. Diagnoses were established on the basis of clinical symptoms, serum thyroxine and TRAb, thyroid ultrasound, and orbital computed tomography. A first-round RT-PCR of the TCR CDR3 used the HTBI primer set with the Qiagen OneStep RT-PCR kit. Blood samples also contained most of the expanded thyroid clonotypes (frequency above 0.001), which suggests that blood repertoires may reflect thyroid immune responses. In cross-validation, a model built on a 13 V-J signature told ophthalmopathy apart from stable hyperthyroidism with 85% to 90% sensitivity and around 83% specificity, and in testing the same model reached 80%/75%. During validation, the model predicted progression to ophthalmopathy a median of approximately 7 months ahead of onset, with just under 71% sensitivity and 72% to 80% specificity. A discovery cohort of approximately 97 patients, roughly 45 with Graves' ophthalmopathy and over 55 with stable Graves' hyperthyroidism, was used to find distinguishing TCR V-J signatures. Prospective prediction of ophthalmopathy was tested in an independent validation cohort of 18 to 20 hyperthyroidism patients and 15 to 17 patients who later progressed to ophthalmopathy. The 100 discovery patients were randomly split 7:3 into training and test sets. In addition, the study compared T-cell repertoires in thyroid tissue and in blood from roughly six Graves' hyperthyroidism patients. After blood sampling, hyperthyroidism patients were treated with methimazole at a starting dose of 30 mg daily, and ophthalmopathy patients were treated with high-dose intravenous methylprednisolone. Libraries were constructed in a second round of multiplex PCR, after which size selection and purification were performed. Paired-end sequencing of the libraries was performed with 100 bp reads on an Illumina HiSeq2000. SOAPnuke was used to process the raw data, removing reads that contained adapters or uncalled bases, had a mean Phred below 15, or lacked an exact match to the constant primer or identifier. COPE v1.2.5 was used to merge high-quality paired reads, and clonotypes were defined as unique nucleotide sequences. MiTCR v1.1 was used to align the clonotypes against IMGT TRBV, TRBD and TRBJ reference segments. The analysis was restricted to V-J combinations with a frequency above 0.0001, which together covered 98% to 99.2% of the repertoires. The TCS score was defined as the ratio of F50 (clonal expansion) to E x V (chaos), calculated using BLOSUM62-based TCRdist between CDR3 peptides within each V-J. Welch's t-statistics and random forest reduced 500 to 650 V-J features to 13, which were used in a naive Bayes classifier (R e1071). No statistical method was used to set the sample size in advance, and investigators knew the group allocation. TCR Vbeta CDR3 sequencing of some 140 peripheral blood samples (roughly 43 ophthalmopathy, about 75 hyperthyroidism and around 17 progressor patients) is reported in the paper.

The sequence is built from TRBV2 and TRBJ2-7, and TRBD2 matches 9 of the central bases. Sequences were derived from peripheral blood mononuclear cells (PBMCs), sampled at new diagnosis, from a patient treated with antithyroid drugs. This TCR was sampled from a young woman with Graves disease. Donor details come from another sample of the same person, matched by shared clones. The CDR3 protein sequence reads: CASRGSGRVYEQYF. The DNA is TGTGCCAGCAGGGGTAGCGGGAGAGTCTACGAGCAGTACTTC.